One and the same sample provided the 10 T cell receptor beta chains below, sequenced in a study of OX40 agonist ivuxolimab in advanced cancers. Generated by immunoSEQ multiplex PCR, the TCRdb table keeps only in-frame clones and is missing some. This repertoire shows 7,000 to 9,500 clones, almost 90% found once; its top ten account for 10% to 12%. The source was CD4+ or CD8+ T cells sorted from blood, collected in a trial of the OX40 agonist ivuxolimab. The receptor set was obtained from an adult with an advanced solid tumor such as melanoma, head and neck, liver or kidney cancer.

This clone appeared once. The CDR3 DNA follows: TGTGCCGCACTCATGAACACTGAAGCTTTCTTT. The encoded protein is CAALMNTEAFF. The chain recombines TRBV6-1 with TRBJ1-1; no clear D. Per the germline V gene, CDR1 is MNHNS and CDR2 is SASEGT. This CDR3 has 11 amino acids. Trimming shortened V by 11 bases and J by 0 bases, and 7 bases separated the two germline ends.

Comment on this clone: Sequence at one end of the junction differs from germline and may be a read error. The gene calls are TRBV19 and TRBJ2-1, with TRBD2 identical over 10 bases. The V gene's germline CDR1 is LNHDA and CDR2 SQIVND (reference sequence). The length of the CDR3 is 15 residues. CDR3 DNA: TGTGCCAGTAATATAGCGGGGGGCTCCTACAATGAGCAGTTCTTC. This encodes CASNIAGGSYNEQFF.

By share, this clone ranks as large. The rearrangement links TRBV19 to TRBJ1-1; D possibly corresponds to TRBD1 (6 bases). Trimming cost V 1 base and J 0 bases, with 12 bases left between them. The CDR3 totals 16 residues. Germline CDR1 is LNHDA and CDR2 is SQIVND (reference sequence). The CDR3 bases are TGTGCCAGTAGTATAGCTGCAGGGGTAATGAACACTGAAGCTTTCTTT. It is translated as CASSIAAGVMNTEAFF.

The chain recombines TRBV19 with TRBJ2-5; D may match TRBD1 or TRBD2 (7 bases each). This CDR3 spans 15 amino acids. Between the trimmed V and J ends, which lost 0 bases and 10 bases, there was a span of 18 bases. Germline CDR1 and CDR2: LNHDA and SQIVND (reference sequence). CDR3 sequence reads: CASSIDRGAPGGQYF. DNA for the CDR3: TGTGCCAGTAGTATAGATCGGGGGGCCCCAGGGGGCCAGTACTTC.

The chain carries TRBV7-2 and TRBJ1-1, with D unresolved. This CDR3 comprises 13 residues. Germline V CDR1 and CDR2: SGHTA, FQGNSA. V lost 1 base and J 7 bases, leaving 10 bases between the germline ends. CDR3 sequence (DNA): TGTGCCAGCAGCTTAGAACAAACAGTTGAAGCTTTCTTT. Protein product: CASSLEQTVEAFF.

The rearrangement joins TRBV7-2 to TRBJ2-7; 8 bases align to TRBD1. CDR1 is SGHTA, CDR2 FQGNSA, per germline. Trimming cost V 5 bases and J 4 bases; bases outside gene matches: 7. CDR3 length equals 14 residues. The CDR3 region is CASSAGTGTYEQYF. As DNA, the CDR3 is TGTGCCAGCAGCGCCGGGACAGGAACGTACGAGCAGTACTTC. Based on the CDR3 plus reference TRBV7-2 and TRBJ2-7, the full variable domain is GAGVSQSPSNKVTEKGKDVELRCDPISGHTALYWYRQSLGQGLEFLIYFQGNSAPDKSGLPSDRFSAERTGGSVSTLTIQRTQQEDSAVYLCASSAGTGTYEQYFGPGTRLTVT.

V gene TRBV19 combines with J gene TRBJ2-7; TRBD1 aligns across 9 bases. Germline CDR1 and CDR2: LNHDA and SQIVND (reference sequence). Trimming removed 5 bases from V and 3 bases from J; junction bases left unmatched: 5. The CDR3 covers 14 residues. For the CDR3, the DNA is TGTGCCAGTAGTCCCCGGGACAGGGTCTACGAGCAGTACTTC. Its protein is CASSPRDRVYEQYF.

This clone was seen only once. V usage is TRBV7-2 and J usage is TRBJ2-3; unclear D gene. From germline, CDR1 is SGHTA and CDR2 FQGNSA. CDR3 length: 14 residues. V shed 2 bases and J shed 0 bases, with 6 bases lying between them. This CDR3 is CASSLPPSTDTQYF. DNA for the CDR3: TGTGCCAGCAGCTTACCCCCTAGCACAGATACGCAGTATTTT.

This clone appeared a single time. V usage is TRBV2 and J usage is TRBJ2-7; a weak D match, TRBD1 (5 bases). There are 16 residues in the CDR3. V lost 8 bases and J lost 2, with 22 bases in between. Germline CDR1 SNHLY, CDR2 FYNNEI. The CDR3 sequence is CASEGQTGSYPYEQYF. Written as DNA, the CDR3 is TGTGCCAGCGAAGGACAAACAGGCTCTTACCCCTACGAGCAGTACTTC.

The rearrangement uses TRBV9 and TRBJ2-1; tentatively, D is TRBD2 (6 bases). V lost 4 bases, J lost 0 bases, and 11 bases lay in between. Looked up from germline, CDR1 is SGDLS and CDR2 is YYNGEE. The CDR3 runs 15 residues. DNA of the CDR3: TGTGCCAGCAGCCCAGCGGGCAGCTCCTACAATGAGCAGTTCTTC. Amino acid sequence: CASSPAGSSYNEQFF.